The rows below give T cell receptor beta chains drawn from one sample of a study of graft-versus-host responses after intestinal transplantation. The repertoire was sequenced with immunoSEQ multiplex PCR; TCRdb's copy has only in-frame clones and lacks some. There are tens of thousands of clones in the sample; around 90% occur only once, and under 0.65% lies in the top ten. These receptors' antigens are unknown. The input for sequencing was unstimulated CD4+ T cells sorted from spleen or lymph node cells, taken before transplant. Every receptor here comes from a human donor who was the organ donor for an intestinal transplant. CDR3s include the opening cysteine and the closing phenylalanine or tryptophan. D genes are given only for firm matches. Clone size is not always given. Where it is, it says once, few, many or a class for expanded clones.

size	V	J	D	length	DNA	CDR3
-	TRBV4-1	TRBJ2-5	-	16	TGCGCCAGCAGCCAAGATCTTGGTAGCGGTGGACGAACCCAGTACTTC	CASSQDLGSGGRTQYF
-	TRBV28	TRBJ2-1	-	15	TGTGCCAGCAGCCTCTGGGACTGGAGCCTCGGTGAGCAGTTCTTC	CASSLWDWSLGEQFF
-	TRBV5-6	TRBJ1-3	TRBD1	15	TGTGCCAGCAGCCGGACAGGTCCGAGTGGAAACACCATATATTTT	CASSRTGPSGNTIYF
-	TRBV30	TRBJ1-5	TRBD1	15	TGTGCCTGGAACACAGGGGGATTTTTCAATCAGCCCCAGCATTTT	CAWNTGGFFNQPQHF
-	TRBV5-1	TRBJ2-2	-	14	TGCGCCAGCAGCTTGGCCTCGAACACCGGGGAGCTGTTTTTT	CASSLASNTGELFF
-	TRBV28	TRBJ1-4	-	15	TGTGCCAGCAGTTTGTTAGGGGGTTTGTATGAAAAACTGTTTTTT	CASSLLGGLYEKLFF
-	TRBV18	TRBJ2-7	-	13	TGTGCCAGCTCACAATCAGCGATCTACGAGCAGTACTTC	CASSQSAIYEQYF
-	TRBV27	TRBJ1-2	TRBD1	13	TGTGCCAGCAGTCCGGGACAGAGGGATGGCTACACCTTC	CASSPGQRDGYTF
-	TRBV5-3	TRBJ1-1	-	14	TGTGCCAGAGTTGGGGGGGCTATGAACACTGAAGCTTTCTTT	CARVGGAMNTEAFF
-	TRBV29-1	TRBJ2-5	TRBD2	16	TGCAGCGTAGGGAGTGGGGGACTAGCGGGCCGGGAGACCCAGTACTTC	CSVGSGGLAGRETQYF
-	TRBV19	TRBJ1-5	-	14	TGTGCCAGTAGTACATATGGAGGGGAACAGCCCCAGCATTTT	CASSTYGGEQPQHF
once	TRBV20-1	TRBJ2-5	-	10	TGCAGTGCTAGCCAGGAGACCCAGTACTTC	CSASQETQYF
-	TRBV11-2	TRBJ2-7	-	15	TGTGCCAGCAGCTTCTACGGGACTGAATCCTACGAGCAGTACTTC	CASSFYGTESYEQYF
-	TRBV14	TRBJ2-5	TRBD2	16	TGTGCCAGCAGCCCTTGGCTCGGCGGGAGGAGGGAGACCCAGTACTTC	CASSPWLGGRRETQYF
-	TRBV28	TRBJ2-1	-	14	TGTGCCAGCACCCCCCCCCAGTCCTACAATGAGCAGTTCTTC	CASTPPQSYNEQFF
once	TRBV5-1	TRBJ2-3	TRBD2	14	TGCGCCAGCAGCCCGGGACTAGTGGCAGATACGCAGTATTTT	CASSPGLVADTQYF
-	TRBV6-6	TRBJ1-1	-	13	TGTGCCAGCAGGAACAGGGAAAACACTGAAGCTTTCTTT	CASRNRENTEAFF
-	TRBV4-2	TRBJ2-7	TRBD1	20	TGTGCCAGCAGCCAAGATGGACCCAAGTTCCGGGACAGGGGGCCGTACGAGCAGTACTTC	CASSQDGPKFRDRGPYEQYF
-	TRBV9	TRBJ2-3	-	15	TGTGCCAGCAGCCCGCAGGGGAAATCCACAGATACGCAGTATTTT	CASSPQGKSTDTQYF
-	TRBV12-5	TRBJ1-1	TRBD1	16	TGTGCTAGTGGCCTAGCGGACAGGGAGGTTTTCAGTGAAGCTTTCTTT	CASGLADREVFSEAFF
-	TRBV5-6	TRBJ2-1	TRBD2	17	TGTGCCAGCACCCAGCGGATGACTAGCGGGAGTATCCATGAGCAGTTCTTC	CASTQRMTSGSIHEQFF
-	TRBV27	TRBJ1-5	-	13	TGTGCCAGCAGTGGGGGCCGCAATCAGCCCCAGCATTTT	CASSGGRNQPQHF
-	TRBV7-6	TRBJ2-3	TRBD1	18	TGTGCCAGCGGATCGAACAGGGGTGGGGGTCAGTCCAGTGATACGCAGTATTTT	CASGSNRGGGQSSDTQYF
-	TRBV27	TRBJ1-1	TRBD1	15	TGTGCCAGCAGTCCTTGGACAGGGCCTAACACTGAAGCTTTCTTT	CASSPWTGPNTEAFF
-	TRBV30	TRBJ2-3	TRBD2	18	TGTGCCTGGAGTCCACCAATTCTTCTAGCGGGATTGTCGGATACGCAGTATTTT	CAWSPPILLAGLSDTQYF
-	TRBV5-1	TRBJ1-4	TRBD1	13	TGCGCCAGCAACAGGGGGGACAATGAAAAACTGTTTTTT	CASNRGDNEKLFF
-	TRBV7-3	TRBJ1-1	TRBD1	13	TGTGCCAGCAGCCTAGACCGGACAGGGATGGCTTTCTTT	CASSLDRTGMAFF
-	TRBV5-1	TRBJ1-2	TRBD1	16	TGCGCCAGCAGCTTGGGGGGTATACAGGGGAACTATGGCTACACCTTC	CASSLGGIQGNYGYTF
-	TRBV5-6	TRBJ1-3	-	15	TGTGCCAGCAGCTTGAACACCGGGATAGGAAACACCATATATTTT	CASSLNTGIGNTIYF
-	TRBV19	TRBJ1-2	-	13	TGTGCCAGTAGTATTGCCGGGGACTATGGCTACACCTTC	CASSIAGDYGYTF
-	TRBV20-1	TRBJ1-1	TRBD1	11	TGCAGTGCCACGGGACAGACTGAAGCTTTCTTT	CSATGQTEAFF
-	TRBV21-1	TRBJ1-2	-	12	TGTGCCAGCAGAAGGAGTAACTATGGCTACACCTTC	CASRRSNYGYTF
once	TRBV16	TRBJ1-4	-	16	TGTGCCAGCAGCGCTTTCGGGGGTGGCTCCAATGAAAAACTGTTTTTT	CASSAFGGGSNEKLFF
-	TRBV5-4	TRBJ1-2	TRBD1	14	TGTGCCAGCAGCCAGGACAGGGGAATCTATGGCTACACCTTC	CASSQDRGIYGYTF
-	TRBV11-3	TRBJ2-5	TRBD2	16	TGTGCCAGCAGCCGGACTAGCGGGAGTTTTATAGAGACCCAGTACTTC	CASSRTSGSFIETQYF
few	TRBV10-3	TRBJ2-7	TRBD2	18	TGTGCCATCAGTGAGTCGAAAGGGACTAGCGGCCTTGGGTACGAGCAGTACTTC	CAISESKGTSGLGYEQYF
-	TRBV14	TRBJ2-2	-	17	TGTGCCAGCAGCCTACTCCAGGCCGGGGGTATAACCGGGGAGCTGTTTTTT	CASSLLQAGGITGELFF
-	TRBV18	TRBJ2-3	TRBD2	14	TGTGCCAGCTCAGGGACTAGCGGGACAGATACGCAGTATTTT	CASSGTSGTDTQYF
-	TRBV7-9	TRBJ1-2	TRBD1	17	TGTGCCAGCAGCTCACCTCTCCGGACAGGGGGGGACTATGGCTACACCTTC	CASSSPLRTGGDYGYTF
-	TRBV4-1	TRBJ2-5	TRBD2	18	TGCGCCAGCAGCTTGGGACTAGCAAACGATTTAATCAAAGAGACCCAGTACTTC	CASSLGLANDLIKETQYF
-	TRBV9	TRBJ1-1	-	13	TGTGCCAGCAGCGTGCGGGGGTCAGCTGAAGCTTTCTTT	CASSVRGSAEAFF
-	TRBV4-3	TRBJ1-2	TRBD1	15	TGCGCCAGCAGCCAAGATAACGCAGGGGGTAATGGCTACACCTTC	CASSQDNAGGNGYTF
-	TRBV4-1	TRBJ1-4	-	18	TGCGCCAGCAGCCAAGTACAGATGGGTTTTACTAGGGATGAAAAACTGTTTTTT	CASSQVQMGFTRDEKLFF
-	TRBV7-8	TRBJ2-7	-	14	TGTGCCAGCAGCTTAGGGGGCTCCCCCTACGAGCAGTACTTC	CASSLGGSPYEQYF
-	TRBV28	TRBJ2-2	TRBD1	15	TGTGCCAGCAGGGACAGGGGGCGCAACACCGGGGAGCTGTTTTTT	CASRDRGRNTGELFF
-	TRBV30	TRBJ1-5	-	15	TGTGCCTGGACCCCGACAGGCCTTAGCAATCAGCCCCAGCATTTT	CAWTPTGLSNQPQHF
-	TRBV2	TRBJ1-3	TRBD1	14	TGTGCCAGCAGTCCAGAGGGACAGGGGAACACCATATATTTT	CASSPEGQGNTIYF
-	TRBV28	TRBJ1-2	-	17	TGTGCCAGCATGCCGTCCAGGGGAACGGTAGGGAACTATGGCTACACCTTC	CASMPSRGTVGNYGYTF
-	TRBV6-5	TRBJ2-7	-	15	TGTGCCAGCAGTTACTCGGAGCGGGTATCCTACGAGCAGTACTTC	CASSYSERVSYEQYF
-	TRBV5-5	TRBJ2-7	-	14	TGTGCCAGCAGCCAACGGACACCCCCCTACGAGCAGTACTTC	CASSQRTPPYEQYF
-	TRBV18	TRBJ2-7	TRBD1	15	TGTGCCAGCTCATCCGGACAGGGGCCCTCCCGCGAGCAGTACTTC	CASSSGQGPSREQYF
-	TRBV28	TRBJ1-2	-	17	TGTGCCAGCAGCAGTCAATCGGGGGGGCAGGGGCTCTATGGCTACACCTTC	CASSSQSGGQGLYGYTF
-	TRBV7-2	TRBJ1-2	-	14	TGTGCCAGCAGCTCGCACAGACGAAACTATGGCTACACCTTC	CASSSHRRNYGYTF
few	TRBV5-6	TRBJ1-2	TRBD1	15	TGTGCCAGCAGCTCGCTACTTGGGACAGGGGGTGGCTACACCTTC	CASSSLLGTGGGYTF
-	TRBV7-9	TRBJ2-2	TRBD2	18	TGTGCCAGCAGCCCCCGGGGTAGCGGGAGCCTCAACACCGGGGAGCTGTTTTTT	CASSPRGSGSLNTGELFF
once	TRBV6-5	TRBJ1-6	-	14	TGTGCCAGCGGACAGAGCTCCTATAATTCACCCCTCCACTTT	CASGQSSYNSPLHF
once	TRBV5-1	TRBJ1-3	-	14	TGCGCCAGCAGCCCGGAGGGGTATTCGGGGACCATATATTTT	CASSPEGYSGTIYF
-	TRBV2	TRBJ2-2	TRBD2	15	TGTGCCAGCGCTACGGGACTAGCGGGCACCGGGGAGCTGTTTTTT	CASATGLAGTGELFF
-	TRBV30	TRBJ2-3	-	12	TGTGCCTGGACACCCAGCGCAGATACGCAGTATTTT	CAWTPSADTQYF